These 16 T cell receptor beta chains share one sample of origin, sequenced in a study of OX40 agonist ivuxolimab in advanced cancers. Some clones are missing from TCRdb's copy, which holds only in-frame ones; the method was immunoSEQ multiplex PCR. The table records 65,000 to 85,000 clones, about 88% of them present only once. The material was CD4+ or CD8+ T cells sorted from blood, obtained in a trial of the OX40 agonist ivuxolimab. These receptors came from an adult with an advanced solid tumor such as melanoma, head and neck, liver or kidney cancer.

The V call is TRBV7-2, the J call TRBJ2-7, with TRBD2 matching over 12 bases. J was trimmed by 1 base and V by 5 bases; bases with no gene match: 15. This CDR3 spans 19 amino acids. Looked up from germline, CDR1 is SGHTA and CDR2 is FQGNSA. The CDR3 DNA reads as TGTGCCAGCAGCCACATAACTAGCGGGGGGCCCGTTTTTTCCTACGAGCAGTACTTC. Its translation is CASSHITSGGPVFSYEQYF.

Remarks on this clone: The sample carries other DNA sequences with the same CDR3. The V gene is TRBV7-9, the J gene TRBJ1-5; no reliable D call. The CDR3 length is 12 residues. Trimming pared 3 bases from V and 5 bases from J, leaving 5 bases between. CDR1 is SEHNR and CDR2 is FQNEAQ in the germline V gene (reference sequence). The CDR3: CASSFGDQPQHF. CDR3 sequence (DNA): TGTGCCAGCAGCTTCGGGGATCAGCCCCAGCATTTT. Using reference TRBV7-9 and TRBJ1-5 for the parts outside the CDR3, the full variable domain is DTGVSQNPRHKITKRGQNVTFRCDPISEHNRLYWYRQTLGQGPEFLTYFQNEAQLEKSRLLSDRFSAERPKGSFSTLEIQRTEQGDSAMYLCASSFGDQPQHFGDGTRLSIL.

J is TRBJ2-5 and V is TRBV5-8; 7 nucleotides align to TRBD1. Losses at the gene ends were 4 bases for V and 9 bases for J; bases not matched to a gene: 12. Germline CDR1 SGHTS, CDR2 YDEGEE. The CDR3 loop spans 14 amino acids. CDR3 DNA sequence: TGTGCCAGCAGCCGCTCGACAGGGAGAGGGTCCCAGTACTTC. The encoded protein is CASSRSTGRGSQYF.

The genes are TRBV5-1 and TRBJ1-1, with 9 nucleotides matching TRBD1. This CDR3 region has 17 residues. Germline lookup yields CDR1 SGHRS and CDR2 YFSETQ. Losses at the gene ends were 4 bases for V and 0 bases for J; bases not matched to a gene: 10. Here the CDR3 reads CASSLAGTGFMNTEAFF. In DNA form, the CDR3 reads TGCGCCAGCAGCCTGGCCGGGACAGGGTTCATGAACACTGAAGCTTTCTTT.

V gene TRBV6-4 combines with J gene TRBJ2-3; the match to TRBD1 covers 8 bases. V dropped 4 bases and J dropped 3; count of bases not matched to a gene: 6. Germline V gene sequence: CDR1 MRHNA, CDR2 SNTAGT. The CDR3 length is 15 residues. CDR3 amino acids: CASSVAGGWTDTQYF. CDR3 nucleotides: TGTGCCAGCAGTGTAGCAGGGGGCTGGACAGATACGCAGTATTTT.

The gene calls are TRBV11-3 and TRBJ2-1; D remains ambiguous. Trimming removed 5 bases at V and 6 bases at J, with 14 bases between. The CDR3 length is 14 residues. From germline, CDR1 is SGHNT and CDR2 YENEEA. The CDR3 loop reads CASSPLTKSNEQFF. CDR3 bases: TGTGCCAGCAGCCCCCTTACCAAAAGCAATGAGCAGTTCTTC.

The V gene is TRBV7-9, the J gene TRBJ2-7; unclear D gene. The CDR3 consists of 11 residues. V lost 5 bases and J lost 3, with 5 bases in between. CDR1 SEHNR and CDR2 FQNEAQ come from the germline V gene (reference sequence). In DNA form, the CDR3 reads TGTGCCAGCAGCGGACGCTACGAGCAGTACTTC. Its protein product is CASSGRYEQYF.

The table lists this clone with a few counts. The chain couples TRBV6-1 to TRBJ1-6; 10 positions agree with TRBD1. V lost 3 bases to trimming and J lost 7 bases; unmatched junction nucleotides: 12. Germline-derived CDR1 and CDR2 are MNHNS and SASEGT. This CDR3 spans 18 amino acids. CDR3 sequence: CASSEFVEGGQGNSPLHF. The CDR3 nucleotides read TGTGCCAGCAGTGAGTTCGTGGAAGGGGGACAGGGGAATTCACCCCTCCACTTT.

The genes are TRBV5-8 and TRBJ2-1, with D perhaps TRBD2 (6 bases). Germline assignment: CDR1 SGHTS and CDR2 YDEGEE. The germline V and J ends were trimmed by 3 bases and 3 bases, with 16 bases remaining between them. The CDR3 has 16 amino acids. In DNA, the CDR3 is TGTGCCAGCAGCTCTGCGGGGCTCTTAGGCTACAATGAGCAGTTCTTC. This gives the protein CASSSAGLLGYNEQFF.

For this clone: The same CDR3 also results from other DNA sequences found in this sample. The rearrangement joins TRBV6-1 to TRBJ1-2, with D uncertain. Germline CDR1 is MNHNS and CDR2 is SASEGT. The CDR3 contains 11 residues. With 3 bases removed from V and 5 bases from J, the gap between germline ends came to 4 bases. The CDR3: CASSDNYGYTF. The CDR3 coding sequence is TGTGCCAGCAGTGACAATTATGGCTACACCTTC.

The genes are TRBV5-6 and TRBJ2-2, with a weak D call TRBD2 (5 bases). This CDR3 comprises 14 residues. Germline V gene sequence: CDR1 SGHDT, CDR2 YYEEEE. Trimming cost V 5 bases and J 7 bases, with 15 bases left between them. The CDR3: CASRVEGLNGELFF. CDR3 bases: TGTGCCAGCAGAGTAGAGGGATTGAACGGGGAGCTGTTTTTT.

The chain's CDR3 is CASSRGGTAAYEQYF. The CDR3 bases are TGTGCCAGCAGCCGAGGGGGGACAGCGGCCTACGAGCAGTACTTC. The rearrangement uses TRBV7-6 and TRBJ2-7, with D perhaps TRBD1 (7 bases). Germline V gives CDR1 SGHVS, CDR2 FNYEAQ. This CDR3 comprises 15 residues. The ends were cut back, 5 bases at V and 2 bases at J, with 16 bases in the middle. Looking up the rest from reference TRBV7-6 and TRBJ2-7 gives the full variable domain: GAGVSQSPRYKVTKRGQDVALRCDPISGHVSLYWYRQALGQGPEFLTYFNYEAQQDKSGLPNDRFSAERPEGSISTLTIQRTEQRDSAMYRCASSRGGTAAYEQYFGPGTRLTVT.

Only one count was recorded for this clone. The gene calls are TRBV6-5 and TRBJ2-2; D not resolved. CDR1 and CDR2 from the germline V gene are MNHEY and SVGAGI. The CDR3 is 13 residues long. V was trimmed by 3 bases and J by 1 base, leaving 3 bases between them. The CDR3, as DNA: TGTGCCAGCAGTTATGAGAACACCGGGGAGCTGTTTTTT. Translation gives CASSYENTGELFF.

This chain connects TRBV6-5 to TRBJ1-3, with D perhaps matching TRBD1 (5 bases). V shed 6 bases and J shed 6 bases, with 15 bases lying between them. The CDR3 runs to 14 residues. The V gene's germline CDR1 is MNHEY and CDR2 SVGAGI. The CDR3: CASSRTGTANTIYF. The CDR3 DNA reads TGTGCCAGCAGCCGGACCGGGACTGCAAACACCATATATTTT.

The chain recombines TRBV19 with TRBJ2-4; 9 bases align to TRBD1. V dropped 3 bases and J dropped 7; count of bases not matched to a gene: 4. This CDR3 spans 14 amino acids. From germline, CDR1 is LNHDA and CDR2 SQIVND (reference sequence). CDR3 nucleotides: TGTGCCAGTAGTATCGGGACAGGGCGGAACATTCAGTACTTC. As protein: CASSIGTGRNIQYF.

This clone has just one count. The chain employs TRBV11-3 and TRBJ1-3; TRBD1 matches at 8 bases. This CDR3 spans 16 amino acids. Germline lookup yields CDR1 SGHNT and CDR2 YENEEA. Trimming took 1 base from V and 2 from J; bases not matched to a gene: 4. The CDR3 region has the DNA TGTGCCAGCAGCTTAGGCTCGACAGGGGCTGGAAACACCATATATTTT. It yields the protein CASSLGSTGAGNTIYF.